These T cell receptor beta chains were read from a single sample in a study of T cells and Merkel cell carcinoma outcomes. TCRdb's copy holds only in-frame clones and misses some; the assay was immunoSEQ multiplex PCR. Of hundreds of clones detected, approximately 86% appear once; the ten largest clones hold roughly an eighth. Sequencing input: tumor tissue from Merkel cell carcinoma. All receptors come from a human donor with Merkel cell carcinoma. Some clones in this sample may be carry-over from other donors' samples. The CDR3 runs from the conserved cysteine through the conserved F or W. The D gene is left open where the match is weak. Part of the rows lack a size; the others show once, few, many or a class for expanded clones.

D gene	V gene	J gene	clone size	CDR3 protein	CDR3 DNA
-	TRBV5-6	TRBJ1-2	-	CASSLGARAPGYTF	TGTGCCAGCAGCTTGGGAGCCCGCGCGCCTGGCTACACCTTC
-	TRBV23-1	TRBJ1-2	-	CASSPSGENYGYTF	TGCGCCAGCAGTCCCTCAGGGGAGAACTATGGCTACACCTTC
-	TRBV5-1	TRBJ2-1	few	CASSLEASSYNEQFF	TGCGCCAGCAGCTTGGAAGCTAGCTCCTACAATGAGCAGTTCTTC
TRBD1	TRBV27	TRBJ1-2	-	CASSLGGQTYGYTF	TGTGCCAGCAGTTTAGGGGGACAGACCTATGGCTACACCTTC
-	TRBV5-8	TRBJ2-7	-	CAGPPGASNEQYF	TGTGCCGGTCCTCCAGGGGCGAGTAACGAGCAGTACTTC
TRBD2	TRBV5-4	TRBJ2-2	-	CASSSQRGGGELFF	TGTGCCAGCAGCTCCCAGCGGGGCGGCGGGGAGCTGTTTTTT
-	TRBV7-9	TRBJ1-5	-	CASSRGGTGGPQHF	TGTGCCAGCAGCCGAGGGGGGACTGGAGGACCCCAGCATTTT
TRBD2	TRBV5-6	TRBJ2-3	-	CASSPLAGGQDTQYF	TGTGCCAGCAGCCCACTAGCGGGAGGACAAGATACGCAGTATTTT
-	TRBV9	TRBJ2-3	-	CASSAQANRDTQYF	TGTGCCAGCAGCGCCCAGGCTAACCGAGATACGCAGTATTTT
TRBD2	TRBV10-3	TRBJ2-1	-	CAISVHSSGSYNEQFF	TGTGCCATCAGCGTTCACTCTAGCGGGAGTTACAATGAGCAGTTCTTC
TRBD2	TRBV5-4	TRBJ2-3	-	CASSLGAGGLADTQYF	TGTGCCAGCAGCTTGGGAGCGGGAGGACTGGCAGATACGCAGTATTTT
-	TRBV5-8	TRBJ1-5	-	CASGRENQPQHF	TGTGCCAGCGGCAGGGAGAATCAGCCCCAGCATTTT
-	TRBV5-4	TRBJ1-1	-	CASSLGAPRGWTEAFF	TGTGCCAGCAGCTTGGGGGCTCCACGTGGTTGGACTGAAGCTTTCTTT
TRBD1	TRBV18	TRBJ2-1	-	CASSPPQWAGGAGEQFF	TGTGCCAGCTCACCACCTCAGTGGGCAGGGGGCGCAGGTGAGCAGTTCTTC
-	TRBV29-1	TRBJ2-1	once	CSFTKRAALYNEQFF	TGCAGTTTTACAAAGCGGGCGGCCCTCTACAATGAGCAGTTCTTC
-	TRBV29-1	TRBJ2-7	hyperexpanded	CSVDPPPIYEQYF	TGCAGCGTTGATCCACCCCCCATATACGAGCAGTACTTC
-	TRBV11-2	TRBJ2-7	-	CASSLWEYEQYF	TGTGCCAGCAGCTTATGGGAATACGAGCAGTACTTC
-	TRBV7-9	TRBJ2-3	-	CASSLELTTDTQYF	TGTGCCAGCAGCTTAGAGCTTACAACAGATACGCAGTATTTT
-	TRBV7-9	TRBJ2-3	-	CASSWSGVGDTQYF	TGTGCCAGCAGCTGGTCAGGGGTTGGCGATACGCAGTATTTT
-	TRBV7-2	TRBJ1-2	-	CASSPTGPDGGYTF	TGTGCCAGCAGCCCAACCGGGCCCGATGGGGGCTACACCTTC
TRBD2	TRBV29-1	TRBJ2-7	-	CSDDGLAGGSCAEQYF	TGCAGCGACGACGGGCTAGCGGGAGGCTCGTGCGCCGAGCAGTACTTC
TRBD1	TRBV18	TRBJ2-7	-	CASAGTAAYEQYF	TGTGCCAGCGCCGGGACAGCGGCCTACGAGCAATACTTC
TRBD2	TRBV4-2	TRBJ2-5	-	CASSQEGGTKETQYF	TGTGCCAGCAGCCAAGAAGGAGGGACTAAAGAGACCCAGTACTTC
TRBD1	TRBV27	TRBJ1-2	-	CASSLSGQGLVNGYTF	TGTGCCAGCAGTTTATCGGGACAGGGTCTCGTCAATGGCTACACCTTC
-	TRBV28	TRBJ2-5	-	CASSLHDRETQYF	TGTGCCAGCAGTTTACACGACAGGGAGACCCAGTACTTC
-	TRBV7-9	TRBJ1-5	-	CASSLGQGNQPQHF	TGTGCCAGCAGCTTAGGCCAGGGCAATCAGCCCCAGCATTTT
TRBD2	TRBV4-1	TRBJ2-3	-	CASSFSGSWDTQYF	TGCGCCAGCAGCTTCAGCGGGAGTTGGGATACGCAGTATTTT
-	TRBV14	TRBJ1-2	once	CASSQGSGGRGYTF	TGTGCCAGCAGCCAAGGGTCCGGTGGTCGCGGCTACACCTTC
-	TRBV2	TRBJ2-5	-	CASSVVETQYF	TGTGCCAGCAGTGTAGTAGAGACCCAGTACTTC
-	TRBV7-3	TRBJ2-5	-	CASSPGPSGGWDAQYF	TGTGCCAGCAGCCCAGGACCTAGTGGGGGGTGGGATGCACAGTACTTC
-	TRBV5-1	TRBJ1-1	few	CASGRDMNTEAFF	TGCGCCAGCGGACGGGACATGAACACTGAAGCTTTCTTT
TRBD1	TRBV4-3	TRBJ1-5	-	CASSQVTGGSNQPQHF	TGCGCCAGCAGCCAAGTAACAGGGGGTAGCAATCAGCCCCAGCATTTT
-	TRBV7-2	TRBJ2-5	-	CASSLVRLASTQYF	TGTGCCAGCAGCTTAGTGAGGCTAGCGTCGACCCAGTACTTC
-	TRBV21-1	TRBJ2-7	-	CASSGQVQGEQYF	TGTGCCAGCAGCGGACAGGTCCAGGGGGAGCAGTACTTC
TRBD2	TRBV27	TRBJ2-3	-	CASSLSISGSADTQYF	TGTGCCAGCAGTTTATCTATTAGCGGGAGCGCAGATACGCAGTATTTT
-	TRBV5-6	TRBJ2-7	-	CASSLGAGLSSYEQYF	TGTGCCAGCAGCTTGGGGGCGGGTCTGAGCTCCTACGAGCAGTACTTC
-	TRBV2	TRBJ2-1	-	CAGTGGYNEQFF	TGTGCCGGTACGGGCGGCTACAATGAGCAGTTCTTC
-	TRBV5-8	TRBJ2-3	-	CASRQGDTQYF	TGTGCCAGCAGGCAGGGAGATACGCAGTATTTT
TRBD1	TRBV19	TRBJ1-4	few	CASTGTVNEKLFF	TGTGCCAGCACCGGGACAGTTAATGAAAAACTGTTTTTT
-	TRBV27	TRBJ1-2	-	CASSFGVGYGYTF	TGTGCCAGCAGTTTTGGGGTCGGCTATGGCTACACCTTC
TRBD2	TRBV29-1	TRBJ2-5	-	CSVEPGLPGGGVKETQYF	TGCAGCGTTGAGCCGGGACTTCCCGGTGGGGGGGTGAAAGAGACCCAGTACTTC
-	TRBV19	TRBJ2-2	-	CASTSYANTGELFF	TGTGCCAGTACCTCTTACGCGAACACCGGGGAGCTGTTTTTT
TRBD2	TRBV5-1	TRBJ2-7	-	CASSLGGTSGYEQYF	TGCGCCAGCAGCTTGGGAGGGACTAGCGGCTACGAGCAGTACTTC
TRBD2	TRBV19	TRBJ2-1	few	CASSILTRTSGRQKNEQFF	TGTGCCAGTAGTATTCTTACAAGGACTAGCGGGAGGCAAAAGAATGAGCAGTTCTTC
-	TRBV19	TRBJ2-7	-	CASSIAIDYEQYF	TGTGCCAGTAGTATAGCGATTGACTACGAGCAGTACTTC
TRBD1	TRBV5-1	TRBJ2-7	-	CASSTLGTGAYEQYF	TGCGCCAGCAGCACCCTCGGGACAGGGGCCTACGAGCAGTACTTC
-	TRBV7-2	TRBJ2-2	few	CASSLYSTGRTNTGELFF	TGTGCCAGCAGCTTATACTCGACAGGGAGGACCAACACCGGGGAGCTGTTTTTT
-	TRBV11-2	TRBJ1-1	-	CASSLTGMNTEAFF	TGTGCCAGCAGCTTAACCGGGATGAACACTGAAGCTTTCTTT
-	TRBV21-1	TRBJ2-7	-	CATSKEQYF	TGTGCCACCTCTAAGGAGCAGTACTTC
-	TRBV29-1	TRBJ2-3	-	CSVQVDKSTDTQYF	TGCAGCGTTCAAGTTGACAAGAGCACAGATACGCAGTATTTT
TRBD2	TRBV10-3	TRBJ2-1	-	CATARTSESYNEQFF	TGTGCCACCGCACGGACTAGCGAATCCTACAATGAGCAGTTCTTC
-	TRBV11-3	TRBJ2-3	-	CASSLDTTTDTQYF	TGTGCCAGCAGCTTAGACACGACCACAGATACGCAGTATTTT
TRBD2	TRBV7-2	TRBJ2-2	-	CASSSLAGGYNTGELFF	TGTGCCAGCAGCTCACTAGCGGGAGGGTATAACACCGGGGAGCTGTTTTTT
-	TRBV29-1	TRBJ2-3	-	CSVGSRTDTQYF	TGCAGCGTTGGGAGCCGCACAGATACGCAGTATTTT
-	TRBV18	TRBJ1-1	-	CASSPVLNTEAFF	TGTGCCAGCTCACCAGTGCTGAACACTGAAGCTTTCTTT
-	TRBV6-5	TRBJ2-3	once	CASSYYPQPSTDTQYF	TGTGCCAGCAGTTACTATCCCCAGCCCTCCACAGATACGCAGTATTTT
-	TRBV2	TRBJ2-7	-	CASRNPLPWEQYF	TGTGCCAGCAGGAACCCTCTACCCTGGGAGCAGTACTTC
-	TRBV7-3	TRBJ2-2	-	CASSSTRQTTGELFF	TGTGCCAGCAGCTCGACCCGACAAACTACCGGGGAGCTGTTTTTT